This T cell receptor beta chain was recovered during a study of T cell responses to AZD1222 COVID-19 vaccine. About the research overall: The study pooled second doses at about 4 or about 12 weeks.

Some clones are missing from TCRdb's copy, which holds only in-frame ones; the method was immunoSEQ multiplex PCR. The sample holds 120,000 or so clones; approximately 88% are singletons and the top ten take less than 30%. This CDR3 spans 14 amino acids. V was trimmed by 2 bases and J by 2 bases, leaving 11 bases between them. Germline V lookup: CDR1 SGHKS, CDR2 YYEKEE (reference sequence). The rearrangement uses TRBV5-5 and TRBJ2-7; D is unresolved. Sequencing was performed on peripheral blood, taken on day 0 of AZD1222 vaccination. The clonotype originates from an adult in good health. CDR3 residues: CASSFGSPTYEQYF. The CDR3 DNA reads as TGTGCCAGCAGCTTCGGCAGTCCAACCTACGAGCAGTACTTC. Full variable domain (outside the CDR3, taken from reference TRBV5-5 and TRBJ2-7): DAGVTQSPTHLIKTRGQQVTLRCSPISGHKSVSWYQQVLGQGPQFIFQYYEKEERGRGNFPDRFSARQFPNYSSELNVNALLLGDSALYLCASSFGSPTYEQYFGPGTRLTVT.